Listed below are T cell receptor beta chains from one sample, sequenced in a study of OX40 agonist ivuxolimab in advanced cancers. Produced via immunoSEQ multiplex PCR; TCRdb's table is partial and in-frame only. The table includes tens of thousands of clones, approximately 86% detected once. This material consisted of CD4+ or CD8+ T cells sorted from blood, taken in a trial of the OX40 agonist ivuxolimab. These receptors all come from an adult with an advanced solid tumor such as melanoma, head and neck, liver or kidney cancer. CDR3s include the opening cysteine and the closing phenylalanine or tryptophan. The order of the fields is clone size, J gene, D gene, V gene, CDR3 protein, CDR3 DNA. The D gene is left open where the match is weak. Not every row has a clone size; where given, it reads once, few, many or a size class.

. | TRBJ1-5 | . | TRBV23-1 | CASRPRRWQGLNQPQHF | TGCGCCAGCAGACCCCGTAGGTGGCAGGGCCTGAATCAGCCCCAGCATTTT
. | TRBJ1-6 | . | TRBV5-1 | CASSLGARLSNSPLHF | TGCGCCAGCAGCTTGGGGGCGCGTTTGAGTAATTCACCCCTCCACTTT
. | TRBJ1-6 | . | TRBV28 | CASSSLQGSYNSPLHF | TGTGCCAGCTCCTCCCTACAGGGTTCCTATAATTCACCCCTCCACTTT
. | TRBJ2-5 | . | TRBV6-1 | CASSERGRETQYF | TGTGCCAGCAGTGAAAGGGGCAGGGAGACCCAGTACTTC
. | TRBJ1-5 | . | TRBV28 | CASSRHRNQPQHF | TGTGCCAGTTCGAGGCACAGGAATCAGCCCCAGCATTTT
. | TRBJ2-5 | TRBD2 | TRBV5-1 | CASSFSRGGETQYF | TGCGCCAGCAGCTTCAGTCGGGGGGGAGAGACCCAGTACTTC
. | TRBJ2-5 | . | TRBV7-2 | CASRDSGQETQYF | TGTGCCAGCAGAGACTCGGGTCAAGAGACCCAGTACTTC
. | TRBJ2-3 | . | TRBV29-1 | CSVPTGQDTQYF | TGCAGCGTTCCTACAGGGCAAGATACGCAGTATTTT
. | TRBJ2-5 | . | TRBV6-6 | CASSQPGLQETQYF | TGTGCCAGCAGCCAACCAGGACTGCAAGAGACCCAGTACTTC
. | TRBJ1-1 | TRBD1 | TRBV6-6 | CASSSTGRAFF | TGTGCCAGCAGTTCGACAGGGAGAGCTTTCTTT
. | TRBJ2-3 | TRBD1 | TRBV6-6 | CASRQGASDTQYF | TGTGCCAGCAGACAGGGGGCGTCAGATACGCAGTATTTT
few | TRBJ1-1 | . | TRBV6-6 | CASSYTIEAFF | TGTGCCAGCAGTTACACGATTGAAGCTTTCTTT
. | TRBJ2-1 | . | TRBV19 | CASSRGLTYNEQFF | TGTGCCAGTAGCCGAGGACTCACCTACAATGAGCAGTTCTTC